This T cell receptor beta chain is from a study of blood T cell repertoires in COVID-19. As for the study in general: Some COVID-19 samples were acute and others convalescent; all came from the United States, Italy and Spain. The analysed material was cDNA or gDNA that came from T cells, B-cell-depleted T cells, or PBMCs.

The germline V and J ends were trimmed by 2 bases and 8 bases, with 18 bases remaining between them. This CDR3 contains 15 residues. Germline V gene sequence: CDR1 MGHRA, CDR2 YSYEKL. Original processing notes: Estimated nucleated cell counts came from reference gene primer amplification. The protocol was immunoSEQ multiplex PCR, while the TCRdb copy is restricted to in-frame clones and leaves out a portion. The DNA gave D and trimming, while V, J and clone size come from that table. Among 200,000 to 250,000 clones, roughly 82% were seen once, and the ten largest hold more than 9%. This rearrangement joins TRBV4-1 to TRBJ1-2; the D gene is possibly TRBD1 (6 bases). This receptor was taken from a man aged 80 or over with acute or convalescent COVID-19. Sequencing was done on a sample of peripheral blood. CDR3 amino acids: CASSQPAAGERGYTF. CDR3 nucleotide sequence: TGCGCCAGCAGCCAACCCGCCGCAGGGGAGAGGGGCTACACCTTC.